Below, 12 T cell receptor beta chains from the same sample are listed, as sequenced in a study of cytomegalovirus exposure and HLA in healthy donors. In the PCR, 60 Vbeta and 13 Jbeta primers were used. Sequencing used immunoSEQ multiplex PCR; TCRdb keeps in-frame clones, though not all of them. This table holds hundreds of thousands of clones, 65% to 85% found once. Input material: PBMCs. Every receptor here comes from a female donor in good health and CMV-seronegative.

V is TRBV7-2 and J is TRBJ2-1, with unresolved D. The CDR3 covers 14 residues. The germline V gene has CDR1 SGHTA and CDR2 FQGNSA. The V end was cut by 5 bases, the J end by 5 bases, with 13 bases between. CDR3 region: CASSLVGGDNEQFF. DNA for the CDR3: TGTGCCAGCAGCCTCGTTGGCGGAGACAATGAGCAGTTCTTC.

The V call is TRBV7-9, the J call TRBJ2-1; the D gene is possibly TRBD1 (5 bases). There are 15 residues in the CDR3. Germline CDR1 SEHNR, CDR2 FQNEAQ (reference sequence). The V gene lost 1 base and the J gene lost 6 bases, with 13 bases spanning the gap. The CDR3, as DNA: TGTGCCAGCAGCTTAGTCAGGGTAGGTTCCAATGAGCAGTTCTTC. This gives the protein CASSLVRVGSNEQFF.

The rearrangement joins TRBV2 to TRBJ2-1; 14 bases are shared with TRBD2. The germline V gene encodes CDR1 SNHLY and CDR2 FYNNEI. With V trimmed by 5 bases and J by 10 bases, 13 bases remained unmatched. The CDR3 has 17 amino acids. The CDR3 sequence is CASSSPWTSGRRGEQFF. The CDR3 region has the DNA TGTGCCAGCAGTTCCCCCTGGACTAGCGGGAGGAGGGGGGAGCAGTTCTTC.

This clone has only a few counts. The gene calls are TRBV28 and TRBJ2-5; D possibly corresponds to TRBD2 (6 bases). The CDR3 consists of 15 residues. V shed 1 base and J shed 2 bases, with 11 bases lying between them. Germline CDR1 is MDHEN and CDR2 is SYDVKM. The DNA of the CDR3 is TGTGCCAGCAGTTTATTATGGGCGGGACAAGAGACCCAGTACTTC. This encodes CASSLLWAGQETQYF.

This clone is a singleton in its sample. V and J are TRBV5-1 and TRBJ1-2; 11 nucleotides agree with TRBD1. Germline values: CDR1 SGHRS, CDR2 YFSETQ. The CDR3 has 14 residues. V shed 6 bases and J 2 bases; nucleotides not matched to a gene: 3. In DNA form, the CDR3 reads TGCGCCAGCAAAGGGACAGGGGGAAACTATGGCTACACCTTC. It translates to CASKGTGGNYGYTF.

This clone was counted between two and nine times. The chain joins TRBV6-4 to TRBJ1-2, with 12 bases that match TRBD1. Germline V lookup: CDR1 MRHNA, CDR2 SNTAGT. The CDR3 sequence is 15 residues long. J gave up 7 bases and V 6 bases, and 9 bases lay outside the gene matches. This chain's CDR3 is CASRASGTGGSGYTF. The CDR3 nucleotides read TGTGCCAGCAGAGCTTCGGGGACAGGGGGCTCTGGCTACACCTTC.

V gene TRBV10-3 combines with J gene TRBJ2-7; 8 bases agree with TRBD1. Trimming at V came to 8 bases and at J to 0 bases, leaving 6 bases not matched to a gene. This CDR3 has 14 amino acids. Germline CDR1 is ENHRY and CDR2 is SYGVKD. CDR3 in amino acids: CAISDRGNSYEQYF. The CDR3 bases are TGTGCCATCTCCGACAGGGGTAACTCCTACGAGCAGTACTTC.

About this clone: Other DNA sequences of this sample code for an identical CDR3. The J gene is TRBJ2-3, the V gene TRBV27; TRBD2 aligns across 10 bases. The CDR3 length is 16 residues. CDR1 is MNHEY, CDR2 SMNVEV, per germline (reference sequence). Germline trimming cut 2 bases from V and 1 base from J; bases unmatched to any gene: 3. The CDR3 is CASSLLAGARTDTQYF. DNA for the CDR3: TGTGCCAGCAGTTTACTAGCGGGGGCTCGCACAGATACGCAGTATTTT.

The chain recombines TRBV10-2 with TRBJ2-7; TRBD2 matches at 8 bases. Germline CDR1 reads WSHSY; CDR2 reads SAAADI. The CDR3 loop spans 13 amino acids. J lost 2 bases, V lost 10 bases, and 7 bases had no gene match. The CDR3 spells CATSRGVAYEQYF. CDR3 DNA: TGCGCCACGTCGCGGGGGGTTGCCTACGAGCAGTACTTC.

This sequence joins TRBV15 and TRBJ2-7, with 7 bases matching TRBD2. CDR1 LNHNV and CDR2 YYDKDF come from the germline V gene (reference sequence). The CDR3 has 15 residues. With V trimmed by 0 bases and J by 6 bases, 8 bases remained unmatched. CDR3 sequence: CATSRDRRESVEQYF. Written as DNA, the CDR3 is TGTGCCACCAGCAGAGATCGGCGGGAGAGTGTCGAGCAGTACTTC.

The CDR3 loop is CASSIASGGTQYF. The CDR3 nucleotides read TGTGCCAGTAGTATAGCATCAGGGGGGACCCAGTACTTC. This rearrangement joins TRBV19 to TRBJ2-5, with TRBD1 identical over 7 bases. Germline loops: CDR1 LNHDA, CDR2 SQIVND (reference sequence). CDR3 length equals 13 residues. With V trimmed by 1 base and J by 7 bases, 3 bases remained unmatched.

The gene calls are TRBV6-5 and TRBJ2-5; TRBD2 matches 8 bases. The CDR3 extends over 15 amino acids. Germline V gives CDR1 MNHEY, CDR2 SVGAGI. V was clipped by 6 bases and J by 2 bases; unmatched bases: 8. CDR3 DNA: TGTGCCAGCAGCCGGGCGGGCGGGAGGCAAGAGACCCAGTACTTC. Protein product: CASSRAGGRQETQYF.